These T cell receptor beta chains were read from a single sample in a study of T cells in Graves' hyperthyroidism and ophthalmopathy. TCRdb used MiXCR to reprocess the multiplex PCR reads, holding one entry per CDR3 protein. The sample includes about 690,000 distinct CDR3 sequences, approximately 15% of them seen just once. The sequenced sample was blood. The receptors originated from a man aged 50-60 years with Graves' hyperthyroidism. Both conserved end residues are part of each CDR3. D genes are given only for firm matches. Only some rows state a clone size, as once, few, many or a class for expanded clones.

V	D	size	J	DNA	CDR3
TRBV7-9	TRBD2	few	TRBJ2-1	TGTGCCAGCAGCCCCTTAGCGGGAGCATATGAGCAGTTCTTC	CASSPLAGAYEQFF
TRBV2	TRBD2	many	TRBJ2-1	TGTGCCAGCAGTGAATCCCGGCTAGCGGGAAGGAGGGAGCAGTTCTTC	CASSESRLAGRREQFF
TRBV7-9	TRBD2	many	TRBJ2-7	TGTGCCAGCAGCCAACTAGCGGCCCCTACCTACGAGCAGTACTTC	CASSQLAAPTYEQYF
TRBV10-1	TRBD2	few	TRBJ2-1	TGCGCCAGCAGTTGGGGACTAGCGGGAGCAAATGAGCAGTTCTTC	CASSWGLAGANEQFF
TRBV28	TRBD1	many	TRBJ1-4	TGTGCCAGCAGTCCACCGGCCCGGACAGGGCGGTTTGAAAAACTGTTTTTT	CASSPPARTGRFEKLFF
TRBV4-2	TRBD2	NA	TRBJ2-1	TGTGCCAGCAGCCAAGAGGGGACTAGCGAGTTCTTC	CASSQEGTSEFF
TRBV9	TRBD2	many	TRBJ2-7	TGTGCCAGCAGCGAGGCCGCTGTGGGCGGGAGGATATCCGAGCAGTACTTC	CASSEAAVGGRISEQYF
TRBV29-1	TRBD1	many	TRBJ2-7	TGCAGCGTTGAAGACCCCCTTGGGACAGCCTACGAGCAGTACTTC	CSVEDPLGTAYEQYF
TRBV29-1	NA	NA	TRBJ2-7	TGCAGCGTTGGAAGGGGGGACGAGCAGTACTTC	CSVGRGDEQYF
TRBV4-1	NA	NA	TRBJ2-7	TGCGCCAGCAGCCAAGAATCTAGGTCAACCTACGAGCAGTACTTC	CASSQESRSTYEQYF
TRBV5-1	TRBD2	many	TRBJ2-7	TGCGCCAGCAGCTTTAATAGCGGGAGCTCCTACGAGCAGTACTTC	CASSFNSGSSYEQYF
TRBV27	NA	NA	TRBJ1-1	TGTGCCAGCAGTTTGGGAGAGGAAAACACTGAAGCTTTCTTT	CASSLGEENTEAFF
TRBV7-9	NA	many	TRBJ1-1	TGTGCCAGCAGCTTACGGAGGGGAAGAAGGAACACTGAAGCTTTCTTT	CASSLRRGRRNTEAFF
TRBV2	NA	few	TRBJ1-2	TGTGCCAGCAGTGAATTCGGCAGGGAACAATATGGCTACACCTTC	CASSEFGREQYGYTF
TRBV29-1	NA	many	TRBJ2-1	TGCAGCGTTGAAGACCGCGGCGGGGAGTGGTACAATGAGCAGTTCTTC	CSVEDRGGEWYNEQFF
TRBV28	TRBD1	few	TRBJ2-5	TGTGCCAGCATTGACTCTATGGGATGGACAGGGGGCGAACTTCCGTACTTC	CASIDSMGWTGGELPYF
TRBV5-1	NA	NA	TRBJ2-2	TGCGCCAGCAGCTTTCAATCAGGGTGTACCGGGGAGCTGTTTTTT	CASSFQSGCTGELFF
TRBV6-1	TRBD2	few	TRBJ2-7	TGTGCCACCCTAGCGGGAGGGCTGGACGAGCAGTACTTC	CATLAGGLDEQYF
TRBV12-3/TRBV12-4	NA	many	TRBJ2-3	TGTGCCAGCACGACCGGGACGGCCAGCACAGATACGCAGTATTTT	CASTTGTASTDTQYF
TRBV13	NA	NA	TRBJ1-2	TGTGCCAGCAGCCCCCCGGGGGCGGAGGGCTACACCTTC	CASSPPGAEGYTF
TRBV4-1	TRBD2	few	TRBJ2-7	TGCGCCAGCAGCTTGAGCGTCCTAGCGGGAGGCGAGCAGTACTTC	CASSLSVLAGGEQYF
TRBV20-1	NA	NA	TRBJ1-3	TGCAGTGTTCCGGCTGGCGGGTTAGGGAACACCATATATTTT	CSVPAGGLGNTIYF
TRBV11-2	NA	many	TRBJ2-3	TGTGCCAGCAGCTACGGGACTGGCACAGATACGCAGTATTTT	CASSYGTGTDTQYF
TRBV12-3/TRBV12-4	NA	many	TRBJ1-6	TGTGCCAGCAGGCCTTCAGGGGTTCGTGATTCACCCCTCCACTTT	CASRPSGVRDSPLHF
TRBV30	NA	few	TRBJ1-5	TGTGCCTACTCGGGTTTACGCAATCAGCCCCAGCATTTT	CAYSGLRNQPQHF
TRBV18	NA	few	TRBJ2-2	TGTGCCAGCTCACCAAAGGACAGTAACACCGGGGAGCTGTTTTTT	CASSPKDSNTGELFF
TRBV12-3/TRBV12-4	TRBD2	many	TRBJ2-1	TGTGCCGTGGGACTAGCGGGAGTAGGTTACAATGAGCAGTTCTTC	CAVGLAGVGYNEQFF
TRBV2	NA	many	TRBJ1-1	TGTGCCAGCAGTGCCGGGAACCAGAGGAGGGCTTTCTTT	CASSAGNQRRAFF
TRBV11-2	NA	many	TRBJ1-6	TGTGCCAGCAGTCCAGGGTTTAATTCACCCCTCCACTTT	CASSPGFNSPLHF
TRBV5-1	NA	many	TRBJ2-1	TGCGCCAGCAGCTTGGCGGGCAGGGCGCTAAGGGGGGAGCAGTTCTTC	CASSLAGRALRGEQFF
TRBV11-1	NA	many	TRBJ1-1	TGTGCCAGCAGCCCGCGGAGGGTGGGCACTGAAGCTTTCTTT	CASSPRRVGTEAFF
TRBV12-3/TRBV12-4	NA	many	TRBJ1-4	TGTGCCAGCAGTTTTAATGAGCGGACAGCGGGTGAAAAACTGTTTTTT	CASSFNERTAGEKLFF
TRBV7-2	TRBD2	NA	TRBJ2-5	TGTGCCAGCAGCTTAGTCATCTCTGGCGGGAGAGGAGAGACCCAGTACTTC	CASSLVISGGRGETQYF
TRBV29-1	TRBD1	few	TRBJ2-3	TGCAGCGTTGAACCCGGCCAGGGGGTCTTATCCACAGATACGCAGTATTTT	CSVEPGQGVLSTDTQYF
TRBV28	TRBD1	many	TRBJ1-2	TGTGCCAGCAGGACAGGGTTTGACGGCTACACCTTC	CASRTGFDGYTF
TRBV6-2/TRBV6-3	TRBD2	many	TRBJ2-5	TGTGCCAGCAGCGACGGGCCTAGCGGGTACCAAGAGACCCAGTACTTC	CASSDGPSGYQETQYF
TRBV7-9	TRBD2	NA	TRBJ2-3	TGTGCCAGCAGCTCGATGCAAGTACTAGCGGGAGGGTTGGATACGCAGTATTTT	CASSSMQVLAGGLDTQYF
TRBV10-3	TRBD1	NA	TRBJ1-4	TGTGCCATCAGTTCGGGGACAGGGGACGAAAAACTGTTTTTT	CAISSGTGDEKLFF
TRBV19	NA	many	TRBJ1-1	TGTGCCAGTAGTATAGGCGCTCGGCAGATGAACACTGAAGCTTTCTTT	CASSIGARQMNTEAFF
TRBV29-1	TRBD2	few	TRBJ2-1	TGCAGCGTTGGAGCTCGGACTAGCGGGATCGATGAGCAGTTCTTC	CSVGARTSGIDEQFF
TRBV11-2	NA	NA	TRBJ1-2	TGTGCCAGCAGCTTAAGCCAGTTGATCGGCTACACCTTC	CASSLSQLIGYTF
TRBV28	TRBD1	NA	TRBJ1-5	TGTGCCAGCGGGGAAAACAGGGGTGCTCAGCCCCAGCATTTT	CASGENRGAQPQHF
TRBV5-1	NA	few	TRBJ1-6	TGCGCCAGTTCCGGGGGGACCCTAGGGTCACCCCTCCACTTT	CASSGGTLGSPLHF
TRBV10-3	TRBD2	NA	TRBJ2-3	TGTGCCATCAGTGCGACTAGCGGGAGGGCATTAACAGATACGCAGTATTTT	CAISATSGRALTDTQYF
TRBV9	TRBD2	few	TRBJ2-1	TGTGCCAGCAGCGACGGAACTAGCGGTAAGAGCTCCTACAATGAGCAGTTCTTC	CASSDGTSGKSSYNEQFF
TRBV7-9	TRBD2	NA	TRBJ2-1	TGTGCCAGCAGCTTGGGGACTAGGTGGGATGAGCAGTTCTTC	CASSLGTRWDEQFF
TRBV6-5	NA	many	TRBJ2-5	TGTGCCAGCAGTTACTTGTCGGGAGATGGGGTCGTACAAGAGACCCAGTACTTC	CASSYLSGDGVVQETQYF
TRBV19	TRBD1	many	TRBJ1-6	TGTGCCAGTAGTACCGGGGACAGGGTGAATTCACCCCTCCACTTT	CASSTGDRVNSPLHF
TRBV6-2/TRBV6-3	NA	NA	TRBJ2-3	TGTGCCAGCAGTTACGATGGGGATACGCAGTATTTT	CASSYDGDTQYF
TRBV27	NA	many	TRBJ2-2	TGTGCCAGCAGTCCCCTTCGTTATGGGAGGAACACCGGGGAGCTGTTTTTT	CASSPLRYGRNTGELFF
TRBV28	NA	many	TRBJ2-2	TGTGCCAGCAGTTTATTTACAGAGGCCGGGGAGCTGTTTTTT	CASSLFTEAGELFF
TRBV15	TRBD1	many	TRBJ1-1	TGTGCCACCAGCAGCCCTTACAGGGGAGGAAACACTGAAGCTTTCTTT	CATSSPYRGGNTEAFF
TRBV7-6	TRBD1	few	TRBJ1-3	TGTGCCAGCAGCGCCACAGGGGAGCGCAGAAACACCATATATTTT	CASSATGERRNTIYF
TRBV29-1	TRBD1	NA	TRBJ2-3	TGCAGCTCAACCGGGACAGGGGGCATAGATACGCAGTATTTT	CSSTGTGGIDTQYF
TRBV3-1	TRBD2	many	TRBJ2-1	TGTGCCAGCAGCCAAGATCCGAAGGGACTACCCAGTGACAATGAGCAGTTCTTC	CASSQDPKGLPSDNEQFF
TRBV6-5	NA	few	TRBJ1-2	TGTGCCAGCAGTTTTGCGGTGTCTAACTATGGCTACACCTTC	CASSFAVSNYGYTF
TRBV20-1	TRBD2	many	TRBJ2-7	TGCAGTGCTAGAGATCACCCGGGGGGTCACGAGCAGTACTTC	CSARDHPGGHEQYF
TRBV3-1	TRBD1	many	TRBJ1-1	TGTGCCAGCATAAATAGACAGGGAACTGAAGCTTTCTTT	CASINRQGTEAFF
TRBV5-1	NA	few	TRBJ2-5	TGCGCCAGCAGCCCCACGAGCTGGGGGTTGGAGACCCAGTACTTC	CASSPTSWGLETQYF
TRBV12-3/TRBV12-4	NA	many	TRBJ2-3	TGTGCCAGCAGTTTCGGACTCCCCACAGATACGCAGTATTTT	CASSFGLPTDTQYF